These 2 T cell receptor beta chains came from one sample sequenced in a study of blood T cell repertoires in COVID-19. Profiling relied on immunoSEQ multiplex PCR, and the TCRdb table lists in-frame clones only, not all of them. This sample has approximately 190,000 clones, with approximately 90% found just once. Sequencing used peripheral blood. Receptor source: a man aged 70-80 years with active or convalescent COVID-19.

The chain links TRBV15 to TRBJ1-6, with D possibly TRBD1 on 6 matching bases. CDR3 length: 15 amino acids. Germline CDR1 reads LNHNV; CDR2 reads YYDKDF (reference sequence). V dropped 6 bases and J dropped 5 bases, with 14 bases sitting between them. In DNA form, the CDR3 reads TGTGCCACCAGGGCCGGGGGGCTGGATAATTCACCCCTCCACTTT. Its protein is CATRAGGLDNSPLHF.

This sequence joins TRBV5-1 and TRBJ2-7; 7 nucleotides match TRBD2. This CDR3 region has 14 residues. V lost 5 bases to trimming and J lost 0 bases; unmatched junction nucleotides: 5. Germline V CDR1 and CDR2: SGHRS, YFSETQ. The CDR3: CASRTGTTSYEQYF. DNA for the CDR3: TGCGCCAGCAGAACCGGGACTACCTCCTACGAGCAGTACTTC.